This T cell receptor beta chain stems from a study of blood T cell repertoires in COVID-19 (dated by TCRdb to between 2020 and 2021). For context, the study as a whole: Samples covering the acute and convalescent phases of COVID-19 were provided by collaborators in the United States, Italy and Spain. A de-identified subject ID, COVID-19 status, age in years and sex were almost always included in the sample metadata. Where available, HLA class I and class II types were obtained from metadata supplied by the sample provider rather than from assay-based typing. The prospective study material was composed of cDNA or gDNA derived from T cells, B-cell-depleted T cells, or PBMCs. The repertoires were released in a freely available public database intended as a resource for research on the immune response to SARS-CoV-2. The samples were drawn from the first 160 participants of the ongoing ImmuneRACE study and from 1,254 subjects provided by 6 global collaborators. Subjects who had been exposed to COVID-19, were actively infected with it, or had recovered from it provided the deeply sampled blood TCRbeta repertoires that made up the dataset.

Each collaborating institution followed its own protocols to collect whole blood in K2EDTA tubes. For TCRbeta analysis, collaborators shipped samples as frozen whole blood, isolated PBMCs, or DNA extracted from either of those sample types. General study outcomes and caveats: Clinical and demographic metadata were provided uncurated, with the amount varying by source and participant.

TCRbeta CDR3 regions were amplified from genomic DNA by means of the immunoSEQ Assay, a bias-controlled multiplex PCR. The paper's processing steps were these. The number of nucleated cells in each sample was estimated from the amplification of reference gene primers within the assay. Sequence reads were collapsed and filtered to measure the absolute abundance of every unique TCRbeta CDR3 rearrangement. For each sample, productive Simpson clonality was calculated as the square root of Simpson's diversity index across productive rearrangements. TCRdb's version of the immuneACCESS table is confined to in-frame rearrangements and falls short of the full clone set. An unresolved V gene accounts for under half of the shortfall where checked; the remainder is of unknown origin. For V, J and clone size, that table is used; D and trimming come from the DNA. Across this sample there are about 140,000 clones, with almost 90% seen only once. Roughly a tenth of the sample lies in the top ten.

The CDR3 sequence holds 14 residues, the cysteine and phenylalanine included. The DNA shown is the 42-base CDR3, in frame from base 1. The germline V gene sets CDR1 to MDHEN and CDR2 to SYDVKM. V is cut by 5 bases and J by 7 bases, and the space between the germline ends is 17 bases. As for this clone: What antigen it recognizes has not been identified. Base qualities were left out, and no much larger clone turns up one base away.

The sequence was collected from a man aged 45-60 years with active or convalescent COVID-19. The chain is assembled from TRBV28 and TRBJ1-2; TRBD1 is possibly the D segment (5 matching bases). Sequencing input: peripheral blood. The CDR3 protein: CASSPGSGAVGYTF. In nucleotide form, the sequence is TGTGCCAGCAGTCCCGGTAGTGGGGCGGTTGGCTACACCTTC.